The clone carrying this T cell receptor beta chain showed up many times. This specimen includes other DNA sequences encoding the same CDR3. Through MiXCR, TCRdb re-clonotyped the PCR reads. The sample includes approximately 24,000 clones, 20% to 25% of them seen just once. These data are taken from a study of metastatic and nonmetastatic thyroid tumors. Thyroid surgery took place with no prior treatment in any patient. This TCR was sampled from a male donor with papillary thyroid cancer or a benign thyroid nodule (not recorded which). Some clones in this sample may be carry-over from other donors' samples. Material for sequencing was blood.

The CDR3 coding sequence is TGCGCCAGCAGCCTCGGAGGGGGTTTGGTCACTGAAGCTTTCTTT. Translated, it gives CASSLGGGLVTEAFF. The chain combines TRBV5-1 with TRBJ1-1, with a possible D match to TRBD1 (6 bases). The germline V gene encodes CDR1 SGHRS and CDR2 YFSETQ. The ends were cut back, 4 bases at V and 4 bases at J, with 17 bases in the middle. CDR3 size: 15 residues. Using reference TRBV5-1 and TRBJ1-1 for the parts outside the CDR3, the full variable domain is KAGVTQTPRYLIKTRGQQVTLSCSPISGHRSVSWYQQTPGQGLQFLFEYFSETQRNKGNFPGRFSGRQFSNSRSEMNVSTLELGDSALYLCASSLGGGLVTEAFFGQGTRLTVV.